Following are 18 T cell receptor beta chains from one sample sequenced in a study of blood T cell repertoires in COVID-19. Sequenced by immunoSEQ multiplex PCR; TCRdb stores in-frame clones only, minus some. The repertoire includes 160,000 or so clones, over 75% of them detected once, and about 6% sits in the top ten. Specimen: PBMCs or T cells enriched from blood (not recorded which). The receptors derive from a woman aged 35 to 49 with acute COVID-19.

The chain links TRBV7-9 to TRBJ1-4, with 7 nucleotides matching TRBD1. The CDR3 contains 15 residues. The germline CDR1 and CDR2 sequences are SEHNR and FQNEAQ (reference sequence). V lost 1 base and J lost 1; bases outside the gene matches: 0. In DNA, the CDR3 is TGTGCCAGCAGCTTAGACAGGGGAACTAATGAAAAACTGTTTTTT. Translated: CASSLDRGTNEKLFF.

The chain is built from TRBV7-9 and TRBJ2-2; tentative D call: TRBD1 (6 bases). The CDR3 spans 14 residues. The germline V gene has CDR1 SEHNR and CDR2 FQNEAQ (reference sequence). Trimming pared 5 bases from V and 5 bases from J, leaving 12 bases between. For the CDR3, the DNA is TGTGCCAGCAGCCGTGGACAGAGAACCGGGGAGCTGTTTTTT. This codes for CASSRGQRTGELFF.

The rearrangement links TRBV29-1 to TRBJ1-4; D is perhaps TRBD1 (5 bases). The CDR3 totals 12 residues. Germline CDR1 SQVTM, CDR2 ANQGSEA. The V end lost 4 bases, the J end lost 3 bases, and 6 bases lay between the germline ends. The CDR3 here is CSVGGANEKLFF. The CDR3 region has the DNA TGCAGCGTTGGGGGGGCTAATGAAAAACTGTTTTTT. Full variable domain (remainder filled in from reference TRBV29-1 and TRBJ1-4): SAVISQKPSRDICQRGTSLTIQCQVDSQVTMMFWYRQQPGQSLTLIATANQGSEATYESGFVIDKFPISRPNLTFSTLTVSNMSPEDSSIYLCSVGGANEKLFFGSGTQLSVL.

The rearrangement joins TRBV6-5 to TRBJ2-5; TRBD1 matches at 9 bases. The V and J ends lost 6 bases and 4 bases, in that order; junction bases with no gene match: 6. Germline lookup yields CDR1 MNHEY and CDR2 SVGAGI. CDR3 length: 14 residues. CDR3 protein: CASRSGQGGETQYF. In nucleotides, the CDR3 is TGTGCCAGCAGATCGGGACAGGGTGGAGAGACCCAGTACTTC.

The genes are TRBV27 and TRBJ2-1; no firm D call. With 7 bases removed from V and 2 bases from J, the gap between germline ends came to 15 bases. The CDR3 is 15 amino acids. The V gene's germline CDR1 is MNHEY and CDR2 SMNVEV (reference sequence). The CDR3 region has the DNA TGTGCCAGCACTAATCTAGTTGGTACCTACAATGAGCAGTTCTTC. Its translation: CASTNLVGTYNEQFF.

V and J are TRBV2 and TRBJ2-7, with 8 positions matching TRBD1. Germline V lookup: CDR1 SNHLY, CDR2 FYNNEI. The junction had 8 bases not matched to a gene; V was cut back by 6 bases and J by 4 bases. The CDR3 length is 14 residues. The CDR3 region is CASRPRQGLYEQYF. CDR3 sequence (DNA): TGTGCCAGCAGGCCCAGACAGGGGTTGTACGAGCAGTACTTC.

The chain recombines TRBV5-1 with TRBJ2-7, with a weak D call TRBD2 (6 bases). The V end lost 5 bases, the J end lost 0 bases, and 12 bases lay between the germline ends. Looked up from germline, CDR1 is SGHRS and CDR2 is YFSETQ. This CDR3 contains 14 residues. The DNA for the CDR3 is TGCGCCAGCAGAGCGGGCCCGAGCTCCTACGAGCAGTACGTC. Protein product: CASRAGPSSYEQYV.

The chain joins TRBV28 to TRBJ2-2, with a tentative D call TRBD2 (5 bases). Germline assignment: CDR1 MDHEN and CDR2 SYDVKM. The CDR3 consists of 15 residues. Trimming took 5 bases from V and 1 from J, leaving 11 bases between them. CDR3 amino acids: CASSHQLGNTGELFF. CDR3 coding DNA: TGTGCCAGCAGTCACCAACTAGGGAACACCGGGGAGCTGTTTTTT.

The chain combines TRBV5-1 with TRBJ1-6, with D possibly matching TRBD1 (5 bases). The germline V gene has CDR1 SGHRS and CDR2 YFSETQ. The V end lost 0 bases, the J end lost 4 bases, and 8 bases lay between the germline ends. This CDR3 comprises 15 residues. The CDR3 loop is CASSLEAGYNSPLHF. CDR3 DNA: TGCGCCAGCAGCTTGGAGGCAGGGTATAATTCACCCCTCCACTTT.

DNA for the CDR3: TGTGCCATCAGTGAGGGCCTAGCGGGAGTCCTTGAGCAGTTCTTC. This gives the protein CAISEGLAGVLEQFF. The chain recombines TRBV10-3 with TRBJ2-1; 10 bases fit TRBD2. With V trimmed by 2 bases and J by 9 bases, 7 bases remained unmatched. The CDR3 consists of 15 residues. CDR1 and CDR2 (germline): ENHRY, SYGVKD.

This chain uses TRBV5-1 with TRBJ1-2; D is uncertain. Trimming cost V 2 bases and J 4 bases, with 12 bases left between them. CDR3 length: 14 residues. Looked up from germline, CDR1 is SGHRS and CDR2 is YFSETQ. The CDR3 loop is CASSLVGGLYGYTF. CDR3 coding DNA: TGCGCCAGCAGCTTAGTCGGCGGCCTCTATGGCTACACCTTC.

This clone was observed at least ten times. This chain links TRBV13 with TRBJ2-1; 11 positions match TRBD2. Trimming took 5 bases from V and 10 from J; bases not matched to a gene: 10. Germline V lookup: CDR1 PRHDT, CDR2 FYEKMQ (reference sequence). The CDR3 has 15 amino acids. CDR3 region: CASSLLSGRAREQFF. The CDR3 nucleotides read TGTGCCAGCAGCCTTCTTAGCGGGAGGGCCCGAGAGCAGTTCTTC.

The rearrangement uses TRBV2 and TRBJ2-5, with D maybe TRBD1 (5 bases). The CDR3 covers 15 residues. V was trimmed by 1 base and J by 0 bases, leaving 9 bases between them. CDR1 is SNHLY and CDR2 is FYNNEI in the germline V gene. For the CDR3, the DNA is TGTGCCAGCAGTGAAGGGGGCAGTAACCAAGAGACCCAGTACTTC. It yields the protein CASSEGGSNQETQYF. The whole variable domain, remainder taken from reference TRBV2 and TRBJ2-5, is EPEVTQTPSHQVTQMGQEVILRCVPISNHLYFYWYRQILGQKVEFLVSFYNNEISEKSEIFDDQFSVERPDGSNFTLKIRSTKLEDSAMYFCASSEGGSNQETQYFGPGTRLLVL.

The sample holds one count of this clone. The CDR3 DNA reads TGTGCCACCAGCAGAGATGGTTTTGGCAGGGCGGACGGCTACACCTTC. It translates to CATSRDGFGRADGYTF. J is TRBJ1-2 and V is TRBV15, with a weak D call TRBD1 (5 bases). This CDR3 is built from 16 residues. With 0 bases removed from V and 8 bases from J, the gap between germline ends came to 19 bases. In germline, CDR1 is LNHNV, CDR2 YYDKDF (reference sequence).

This chain joins TRBV7-2 and TRBJ1-2; D perhaps matches TRBD1 (5 bases). Trimming removed 1 base from V and 8 bases from J, with 17 bases in between. Germline CDR1 reads SGHTA; CDR2 reads FQGNSA. The CDR3 consists of 15 residues. CDR3 DNA sequence: TGTGCCAGCAGCTTAGTGGGGCAGCCAAATGAAGGCTACACCTTC. Its protein product is CASSLVGQPNEGYTF.

The chain recombines TRBV10-3 with TRBJ1-1; D remains ambiguous. Trimming removed 7 bases from V and 4 bases from J, with 16 bases in between. The CDR3 is made up of 14 amino acids. The germline gives CDR1 ENHRY, CDR2 SYGVKD. CDR3 bases: TGTGCCATCACCCCCGGGGTCATTCGCACTGAAGCTTTCTTT. Translated, it gives CAITPGVIRTEAFF.

This clone showed up just a few times. This chain uses TRBV6-5 with TRBJ2-7; 12 positions agree with TRBD1. This CDR3 is built from 15 residues. The junction had 6 bases not matched to a gene; V was cut back by 6 bases and J by 3 bases. CDR1 is MNHEY and CDR2 is SVGAGI in the germline V gene. CDR3 loop: CASSLGTGGFYEQYF. CDR3 bases: TGTGCCAGCAGCCTGGGGACAGGGGGCTTCTACGAGCAGTACTTC.

The chain uses TRBV6-5 and TRBJ2-3; 8 nucleotides match TRBD1. V shed 6 bases and J 4 bases; nucleotides not matched to a gene: 9. Germline loops: CDR1 MNHEY, CDR2 SVGAGI. The CDR3 has 15 amino acids. The CDR3 spells CASRSGTGVADTQYF. CDR3 nucleotides: TGTGCCAGCAGGTCCGGGACAGGTGTCGCAGATACGCAGTATTTT.